Following are 13 T cell receptor beta chains from one sample sequenced in a study of vaccination and CD4 T cells after COVID-19. The antigens of these receptors remain unknown. The Oncomine TCR Beta short-read assay sequenced DNA from cultured CD4+ T cells. TCRdb re-derived calls from the PCR reads in MiXCR, one entry per CDR3 protein. The table lists 11,000 to 15,000 distinct CDR3 sequences, less than 25% of them singletons. Indicated treatment: approximately 9-day PBMC culture with coronavirus spike peptide pools or control peptides (ViraFEST assay). The specimen comprised CD4+ T cells from blood, cultured in vitro, sampled after SARS-CoV-2 vaccination. Every receptor here comes from a human donor who had recovered from COVID-19.

This clonotype was observed a handful of times. The rearrangement links TRBV20-1 to TRBJ2-4; D call uncertain. The CDR3 sequence is 13 residues long. Germline CDR1 and CDR2: DFQATT and SNEGSKA (reference sequence). Deletions cut 6 bases from V and 9 bases from J, with 18 bases between. The CDR3 sequence: CSASDVKVGIQYF. Here the CDR3 DNA reads TGCAGTGCCTCGGACGTCAAAGTGGGCATTCAGTACTTC.

To note about this clonotype: A read error may account for a junction end that differs from germline. This chain connects TRBV29-1 to TRBJ2-7; D call uncertain. Germline V gives CDR1 SQVTM, CDR2 ANQGSEA. The CDR3 has 11 residues. CDR3 nucleotide sequence: TGCAGCGCAGCCTACTACTACGAGCGGTACTTC. Its protein is CSAAYYYERYF.

The genes are TRBV28 and TRBJ1-5; unclear D gene. Trimming left V 6 bases short and J 6 bases short, with 12 bases between. CDR1 MDHEN and CDR2 SYDVKM come from the germline V gene. This CDR3 contains 13 residues. The CDR3 region is CASRIEGIQPQHF. The CDR3 DNA sequence: TGTGCCAGCAGGATCGAGGGTATTCAGCCCCAGCATTTT.

The chain joins TRBV28 to TRBJ2-3; D is unclear. The V end was cut by 1 base, the J end by 0 bases, with 8 bases between. CDR1 and CDR2 (germline): MDHEN, SYDVKM. The CDR3 is made up of 15 amino acids. The DNA for the CDR3 is TGTGCCAGCAGTTTATCGAGCTGGAGCACAGATACGCAGTATTTT. As protein: CASSLSSWSTDTQYF.

This chain uses TRBV10-3 with TRBJ2-7; the D is unclear. Trimming took 4 bases from V and 0 from J, leaving 13 bases between them. The CDR3 has 15 residues. The germline CDR1 and CDR2 sequences are ENHRY and SYGVKD. This CDR3 reads CAISGLGQSSYEQYF. The CDR3 nucleotides are TGTGCCATCAGTGGTCTGGGCCAGAGCTCCTACGAGCAGTACTTC.

This clonotype came up a few times. The V gene is TRBV30, the J gene TRBJ2-5, with 7 bases aligning to TRBD2. Germline V CDR1 and CDR2: GTSNPN, SVGIG (reference sequence). This CDR3 has 14 residues. The V gene end was trimmed by 0 bases and the J gene end by 3 bases; junction bases not matched to a gene: 4. In DNA, the CDR3 is TGTGCCTGGAGTGTACCCAGCGGGGAAGAGACCCAGTACTTC. It is translated as CAWSVPSGEETQYF.

By share, this clonotype counts as medium-sized. The chain links TRBV7-2 to TRBJ1-1, with D possibly matching TRBD1 (5 bases). Looked up from germline, CDR1 is SGHTA and CDR2 is FQGNSA. The CDR3 has 15 residues. V lost 5 bases and J lost 1, with 14 bases in between. The CDR3 DNA reads TGTGCCAGCAGCGCCCAGGGACGGACGAACACTGAAGCTTTCTTT. Translating it yields CASSAQGRTNTEAFF. Variable domain in full (rest from reference TRBV7-2 and TRBJ1-1): GAGVSQSPSNKVTEKGKDVELRCDPISGHTALYWYRQSLGQGLEFLIYFQGNSAPDKSGLPSDRFSAERTGGSVSTLTIQRTQQEDSAVYLCASSAQGRTNTEAFFGQGTRLTVV.

This clonotype was recorded a few times. V and J are TRBV6-5 and TRBJ1-1, with D hard to call. Germline V gene sequence: CDR1 MNHEY, CDR2 SVGAGI. There are 13 residues in the CDR3. The ends were cut back, 0 bases at V and 11 bases at J, with 13 bases in the middle. CDR3 sequence (DNA): TGTGCCAGCAGTTACTCGAATACGGAAGTGGCTTTCTTT. Translated: CASSYSNTEVAFF.

The chain recombines TRBV18 with TRBJ1-2; a weak D match, TRBD1 (6 bases). Trimming shortened V by 3 bases and J by 8 bases, and 13 bases separated the two germline ends. The CDR3 is 13 amino acids. Germline V CDR1 and CDR2: KGHSH, LQKENI. DNA of the CDR3: TGTGCCAGCTCACCGGGCGCTGACAGGGGCTACACCTTC. This codes for CASSPGADRGYTF.

This clonotype was detected only once. V usage is TRBV28 and J usage is TRBJ1-1, with D possibly being TRBD1 (6 bases). Trimming removed 8 bases at V and 3 bases at J, with 19 bases between. This CDR3 spans 15 amino acids. Germline CDR1 MDHEN, CDR2 SYDVKM. Written as DNA, the CDR3 is TGTGCCAGCCTCTCCTACAGGGCCGGGGACACTGAAGCTTTCTTT. It yields the protein CASLSYRAGDTEAFF.

The rearrangement joins TRBV2 to TRBJ1-1, with 7 positions matching TRBD1. The CDR3 length is 14 residues. Trimming cost V 7 bases and J 2 bases; bases outside gene matches: 7. In germline, CDR1 is SNHLY, CDR2 FYNNEI. DNA of the CDR3: TGTGCCAGCACCCCAAGGGGGCTTAACACTGAAGCTTTCTTT. Translating it yields CASTPRGLNTEAFF.

This clonotype was seen more than once but under ten times. The chain joins TRBV6-5 to TRBJ2-5; D possibly corresponds to TRBD1 (7 bases). Germline V lookup: CDR1 MNHEY, CDR2 SVGAGI. This CDR3 comprises 14 residues. V lost 2 bases, J lost 4 bases, and 11 bases lay in between. The CDR3 spells CASSYAQGGETQYF. CDR3 nucleotide sequence: TGTGCCAGCAGTTACGCCCAGGGGGGAGAGACCCAGTACTTC.

The V call is TRBV7-9, the J call TRBJ2-7, with D perhaps being TRBD1 or TRBD2 (6 bases each). V was pared by 1 base and J by 6 bases, with 19 bases between. Germline V gene sequence: CDR1 SEHNR, CDR2 FQNEAQ (reference sequence). This CDR3 is built from 16 residues. CDR3 DNA: TGTGCCAGCAGCTTAGGGGGGGCCCACAGAGCTTCCGAGCAGTACTTC. It encodes CASSLGGAHRASEQYF.